These T cell receptor beta chains were read from a single sample in a study of early T cells in non-severe SARS-CoV-2 infection. MiXCR, run by TCRdb on the 5' RACE reads, gives a single entry per CDR3 protein. This sample carries fewer than 120,000 distinct CDR3 sequences, around 13% of them seen once, and the ten largest clones take about 3.8%. Sequences were derived from whole blood, sampled at baseline. All receptors come from an adult who was a healthcare worker with PCR-confirmed SARS-CoV-2 infection or an uninfected control (not recorded which). Each CDR3 is given with its conserved first and last residue. D genes are given only for firm matches. Some rows mark clone size as missing; the rest say once, few, many or name a class of expanded clone.

V gene	clone size	J gene	D gene	CDR3 protein	CDR3 DNA
TRBV7-6	NA	TRBJ2-2	TRBD1	CASSSGQGRHPYPGELFF	TGTGCCAGCAGCTCTGGACAGGGGCGACATCCCTATCCCGGGGAGCTGTTTTTT
TRBV15	few	TRBJ2-7	TRBD1	CATSRPGTVYEQYF	TGTGCCACCAGCAGACCCGGGACAGTCTACGAGCAGTACTTC
TRBV6-5	many	TRBJ1-1	NA	CASSYYGATEAFF	TGTGCCAGCAGTTACTACGGCGCCACTGAAGCTTTCTTT
TRBV12-3/TRBV12-4	NA	TRBJ2-3	TRBD2	CASSFQLAPTDTQYF	TGTGCCAGCAGTTTCCAACTAGCGCCCACAGATACGCAGTATTTT
TRBV20-1	NA	TRBJ2-7	TRBD1	CSATNPGQGSSYEQYF	TGCAGTGCTACCAATCCGGGACAGGGGAGCTCCTACGAGCAGTACTTC
TRBV6-5	NA	TRBJ1-2	NA	CASSRLQSNYGYTF	TGTGCCAGCAGCCGTTTACAGTCTAACTATGGCTACACCTTC
TRBV29-1	few	TRBJ1-1	NA	CSVDTGAGTEAFF	TGCAGCGTTGACACGGGGGCGGGAACTGAAGCTTTCTTT
TRBV2	many	TRBJ2-1	TRBD1	CASGTGRRYNEQFF	TGTGCCAGCGGGACAGGGAGGAGGTACAATGAGCAGTTCTTC
TRBV6-5	NA	TRBJ1-1	NA	CASSTAGNTEAFF	TGTGCCAGCAGTACGGCGGGGAACACTGAAGCTTTCTTT
TRBV2	NA	TRBJ1-1	TRBD1	CASSPSDRGKAFF	TGTGCCAGCAGTCCCTCGGACAGGGGGAAAGCTTTCTTT
TRBV18	few	TRBJ1-2	NA	CASSPPGGGGDYGYTF	TGTGCCAGCTCACCACCAGGTGGAGGAGGAGACTATGGCTACACCTTC
TRBV7-3	many	TRBJ2-7	NA	CASSKGLTYEQYF	TGTGCCAGCAGCAAGGGACTGACCTACGAGCAGTACTTC
TRBV9	few	TRBJ1-1	TRBD1	CASSTPGTGAMNTEAFF	TGTGCCAGCAGCACCCCCGGGACAGGGGCTATGAACACTGAAGCTTTCTTT
TRBV27	many	TRBJ1-2	NA	CASSFHGGRNYGYTF	TGTGCCAGCAGTTTCCACGGAGGACGCAACTATGGCTACACCTTC
TRBV6-6	many	TRBJ1-1	NA	CASSYGQGNTEAFF	TGTGCCAGCAGTTACGGGCAGGGGAACACTGAAGCTTTCTTT
TRBV7-2	NA	TRBJ2-1	TRBD2	CASRSRSGRINEQFF	TGTGCCAGCAGGTCCCGTAGCGGGAGAATTAATGAGCAGTTCTTC
TRBV7-2	few	TRBJ2-2	TRBD2	CASSLKDYSAGSSGELFF	TGTGCCAGCAGCTTAAAAGATTATTCAGCGGGATCCTCCGGGGAGCTGTTTTTT
TRBV9	NA	TRBJ1-4	TRBD1	CASSVTGGGEKLFF	TGTGCCAGCAGCGTGACAGGGGGCGGTGAAAAACTGTTTTTT
TRBV4-1	few	TRBJ1-1	NA	CASSQAGVTEAFF	TGCGCCAGCAGCCAAGCAGGGGTGACTGAAGCTTTCTTT
TRBV28	many	TRBJ1-6	TRBD1	CASSSGQGKDSPLHF	TGTGCCAGCAGTTCGGGACAGGGAAAAGATTCACCCCTCCATTTT
TRBV7-2	many	TRBJ1-1	NA	CASSYGPNTEAFF	TGTGCCAGCAGCTACGGACCGAACACTGAAGCTTTCTTT
TRBV28	NA	TRBJ2-4	NA	CASSSASNIQYF	TGTGCCAGCAGTTCCGCCAGTAACATTCAGTACTTC
TRBV30	few	TRBJ1-6	TRBD1	CAWGITGGSYNSPLHF	TGTGCCTGGGGAATCACAGGGGGCTCCTATAATTCACCCCTCCACTTT
TRBV20-1	NA	TRBJ2-7	NA	CSARGALLEQYF	TGCAGTGCTAGAGGTGCCCTCTTGGAGCAGTACTTC
TRBV3-1	few	TRBJ2-1	NA	CASSQTLAANEQFF	TGTGCCAGCAGCCAAACCCTAGCCGCCAATGAGCAGTTCTTC
TRBV3-1	NA	TRBJ2-5	NA	CASSQRALETQYF	TGTGCCAGCAGCCAACGGGCGCTGGAGACCCAGTACTTC
TRBV19	few	TRBJ2-2	NA	CASSVTSSYTGELFF	TGTGCCAGTAGTGTTACTAGCAGCTACACCGGGGAGCTGTTTTTT
TRBV7-9	NA	TRBJ2-2	NA	CASSSAARTHTGELFF	TGTGCCAGCAGCTCAGCTGCACGGACCCACACCGGGGAGCTGTTTTTT
TRBV29-1	NA	TRBJ2-1	TRBD2	CTYSSGHAYNEQFF	TGCACCTACTCTAGCGGACACGCCTACAATGAGCAGTTCTTC
TRBV3-1	many	TRBJ2-3	NA	CASSQGGVQSTDTQYF	TGTGCCAGCAGCCAAGGGGGAGTACAGAGCACAGATACGCAGTATTTT
TRBV7-8	few	TRBJ2-7	NA	CASSSSGYSYEQYF	TGTGCCAGCAGCTCAAGCGGCTACTCCTACGAGCAGTACTTC
TRBV4-2	NA	TRBJ2-7	TRBD2	CASSHSASGGLGEQYF	TGTGCCAGCAGCCACTCGGCTAGCGGGGGACTCGGGGAGCAGTACTTC
TRBV5-1	few	TRBJ2-4	NA	CASSFSQGGGNIQYF	TGCGCCAGCAGCTTCTCTCAGGGAGGAGGGAACATTCAGTACTTC
TRBV20-1	NA	TRBJ1-6	NA	CSATRAPGGSSYNSPLHF	TGCAGTGCCACCCGGGCCCCTGGCGGTAGCTCCTATAATTCACCCCTCCACTTT
TRBV20-1	few	TRBJ2-5	NA	CSARAGGGLETQYF	TGCAGTGCTAGAGCGGGAGGGGGCCTTGAGACCCAGTACTTC
TRBV6-5	few	TRBJ2-7	TRBD2	CASSYSASGGYEQYF	TGTGCCAGCAGTTACTCAGCTAGCGGGGGCTACGAGCAGTACTTC
TRBV29-1	many	TRBJ1-1	NA	CSAEPEAFF	TGCAGCGCTGAACCTGAAGCTTTCTTT
TRBV29-1	NA	TRBJ2-7	TRBD2	CSVLLAGVSYEQYF	TGCAGCGTTTTACTAGCGGGAGTATCCTACGAGCAGTACTTC
TRBV7-2	NA	TRBJ1-1	NA	CASSLRPQRQAFF	TGTGCCAGCAGCTTAAGACCACAGAGACAAGCTTTCTTT
TRBV5-6	few	TRBJ1-1	TRBD1	CASSNRDRGPEAFF	TGTGCCAGCAGCAACCGGGACAGGGGCCCTGAAGCTTTCTTT
TRBV5-8	few	TRBJ1-1	TRBD1	CASSLAFGQGGTEAFF	TGTGCCAGCAGCTTGGCCTTTGGACAGGGTGGAACTGAAGCTTTCTTT
TRBV14	few	TRBJ2-7	NA	CASSQDRVREQYF	TGTGCCAGCAGCCAAGATAGGGTCCGCGAGCAGTACTTC
TRBV29-1	few	TRBJ2-5	TRBD1	CSVEDLAPGTVQETQYF	TGCAGCGTTGAAGACTTAGCCCCCGGGACAGTCCAAGAGACCCAGTACTTC
TRBV4-1	few	TRBJ1-2	NA	CASSQGSRADYGYTF	TGCGCCAGCAGCCAAGGAAGTCGGGCAGACTATGGCTACACCTTC
TRBV4-1	NA	TRBJ2-7	TRBD2	CASSQDPPAGAFYEQYF	TGCGCCAGCAGCCAAGATCCCCCAGCGGGGGCCTTCTACGAGCAGTACTTC
TRBV6-6	few	TRBJ1-1	TRBD1	CASSYSMRGTGKAFF	TGTGCCAGCAGTTACTCGATGAGAGGGACAGGAAAAGCTTTCTTT
TRBV30	NA	TRBJ1-1	NA	CAWSVRGNTEAFF	TGTGCCTGGAGTGTACGGGGGAACACTGAAGCTTTCTTT
TRBV2	few	TRBJ2-5	NA	CASLGFSFTQTQYF	TGTGCCAGCCTCGGGTTTTCCTTCACGCAGACCCAGTACTTC
TRBV6-6	many	TRBJ2-3	TRBD2	CASSYTAGGSGRWDTQYF	TGTGCCAGCAGTTACACAGCCGGGGGTAGCGGGAGATGGGATACGCAGTATTTT
TRBV4-2	few	TRBJ2-5	TRBD1	CASSQEAGTGQETQYF	TGTGCCAGCAGCCAAGAAGCCGGGACAGGGCAAGAGACCCAGTACTTC
TRBV28	many	TRBJ2-1	TRBD2	CASSLGASGSGEQFF	TGTGCCAGCAGTTTGGGGGCTAGCGGGAGCGGTGAGCAGTTCTTC
TRBV5-6	few	TRBJ2-1	NA	CASRPGLTWDEQFF	TGTGCCAGCCGACCGGGCCTTACCTGGGATGAGCAGTTCTTC
TRBV5-6	few	TRBJ2-3	TRBD2	CASSLWTSGNTDTQYF	TGTGCCAGCAGCTTATGGACTAGCGGGAATACAGATACGCAGTATTTT
TRBV7-9	NA	TRBJ1-1	NA	CASSVRQERGTEAFF	TGTGCCAGCAGCGTCCGACAGGAACGTGGCACTGAAGCTTTCTTT
TRBV30	few	TRBJ2-5	TRBD2	CAWSVWSGTSRETQYF	TGTGCCTGGAGTGTATGGTCCGGGACTAGCCGAGAGACCCAGTACTTC
TRBV6-1	NA	TRBJ2-2	NA	CASSARPTGELFF	TGTGCCAGCAGTGCCCGCCCCACCGGGGAGCTGTTTTTT
TRBV4-1	NA	TRBJ2-2	NA	CASSQSGPGELFF	TGCGCCAGCAGCCAAAGCGGTCCCGGGGAGCTGTTTTTT
TRBV7-9	NA	TRBJ1-2	TRBD1	CASSRGQGHYGYTF	TGTGCCAGCAGCCGCGGACAGGGACACTATGGCTACACCTTC
TRBV5-1	NA	TRBJ2-7	NA	CASSPDIGAEQYF	TGCGCCAGCAGCCCGGACATAGGGGCCGAGCAGTACTTC
TRBV14	NA	TRBJ1-1	TRBD1	CASSARQGLNTEAFF	TGTGCCAGCAGCGCCCGACAGGGGCTAAACACTGAAGCTTTCTTT